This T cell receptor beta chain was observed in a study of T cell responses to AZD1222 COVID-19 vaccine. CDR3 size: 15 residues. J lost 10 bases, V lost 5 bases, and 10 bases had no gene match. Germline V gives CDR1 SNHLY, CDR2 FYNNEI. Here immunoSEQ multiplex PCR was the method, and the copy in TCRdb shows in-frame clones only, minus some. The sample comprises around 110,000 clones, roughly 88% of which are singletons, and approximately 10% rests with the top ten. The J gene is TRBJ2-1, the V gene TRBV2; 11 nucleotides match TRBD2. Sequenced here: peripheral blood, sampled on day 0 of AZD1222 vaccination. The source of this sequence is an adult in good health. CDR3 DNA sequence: TGTGCCAGCAGTCAAAAGCTACTAGCGGGAGTAGAGCAGTTCTTC. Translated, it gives CASSQKLLAGVEQFF.